One and the same sample provided the 2 T cell receptor beta chains below, sequenced in a study of blood T cell repertoires in COVID-19. The protocol was immunoSEQ multiplex PCR, while the TCRdb copy is restricted to in-frame clones and leaves out a portion. The sample includes hundreds of thousands of clones, about 83% of them seen just once. The sequencing input was PBMCs or T cells enriched from blood (not recorded which). These receptors were taken from a woman in her 40s who had recovered from COVID-19.

DNA for the CDR3: TGTGCCAGCAGCTCCCGGACTAGAGGGTACACCGGGGAGCTGTTTTTT. It codes for CASSSRTRGYTGELFF. This chain joins TRBV6-2 or TRBV6-3 and TRBJ2-2; 7 positions match TRBD2. Germline CDR1 is MNHEY and CDR2 is SVGEGT. J was trimmed by 3 bases and V by 6 bases; bases with no gene match: 10. The CDR3 spans 16 residues.

The chain recombines TRBV18 with TRBJ2-1; 8 nucleotides match TRBD2. This CDR3 has 16 amino acids. Germline CDR1 reads KGHSH; CDR2 reads LQKENI. Trimming cost V 0 bases and J 5 bases; bases outside gene matches: 6. The CDR3 nucleotides are TGTGCCAGCTCACCACCCGGGGGGGACCGACACAATGAGCAGTTCTTC. Protein product: CASSPPGGDRHNEQFF.